This TCR beta chain was captured in a study of response to subunit inactivated influenza vaccine. Whole-study findings and limits: Each seasonal influenza vaccination recruits few new T cells, the authors suggested.

Many counts were recorded for this clonotype. Its antigen is unknown. TCRdb called the RT-PCR reads again in MiXCR, with one record for every CDR3 protein. The repertoire has 550,000 to 650,000 distinct CDR3 sequences, approximately 12% of them found once; the top ten carry roughly 10%. The source was PBMCs from blood, collected on the day of vaccination. The TCR originated in a man aged 50 to 60 who received an inactivated influenza vaccine.

The CDR3 here is CASSLDRAREQYF. The CDR3 DNA reads TGTGCCAGCAGCCTGGACAGGGCGCGGGAGCAGTACTTC. This chain joins TRBV3-2 and TRBJ2-7; the table's D call, TRBD1, was not checked against the DNA. TRBV3-2 is a recognized pseudogene. There are 13 residues in the CDR3.